This T cell receptor (beta chain) is drawn from a study of blood T cell repertoires in COVID-19. Study-level information: The cDNA or gDNA used as material had been derived from T cells, B-cell-depleted T cells, or PBMCs.

The V gene lost 2 bases and the J gene lost 4 bases, with 7 bases spanning the gap. The CDR3 is made up of 12 amino acids. Germline V gene lookup returns CDR1 SGHTS and CDR2 YDEGEE. The protocol was immunoSEQ multiplex PCR, while the TCRdb copy is restricted to in-frame clones and leaves out a portion. The sample lists 150,000 to 200,000 clones; 70% to 90% were seen once. This clone was observed a single time. This sequence joins TRBV5-8 and TRBJ2-7; a weak D match, TRBD1 (5 bases). This TCR derives from a human donor in a cohort sampled during active COVID-19. What was sequenced was peripheral blood. The CDR3 reads CASSLRGYEQYF. The CDR3 nucleotides read TGTGCCAGCAGCTTAAGGGGATACGAGCAGTACTTC.